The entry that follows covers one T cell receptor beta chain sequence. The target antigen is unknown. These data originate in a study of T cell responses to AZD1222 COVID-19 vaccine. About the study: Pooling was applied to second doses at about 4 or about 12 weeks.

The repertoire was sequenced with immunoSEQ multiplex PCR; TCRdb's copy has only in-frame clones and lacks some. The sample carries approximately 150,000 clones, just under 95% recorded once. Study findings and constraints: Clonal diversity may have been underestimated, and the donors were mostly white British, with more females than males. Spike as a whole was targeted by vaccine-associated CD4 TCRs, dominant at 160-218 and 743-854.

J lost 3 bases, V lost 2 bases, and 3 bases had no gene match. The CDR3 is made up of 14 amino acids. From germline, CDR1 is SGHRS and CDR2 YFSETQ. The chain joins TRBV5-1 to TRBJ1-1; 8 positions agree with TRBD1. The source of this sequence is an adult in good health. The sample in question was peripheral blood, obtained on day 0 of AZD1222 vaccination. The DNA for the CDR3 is TGCGCCAGCAGCTTCCCGGACAGGGACACTGAAGCTTTCTTT. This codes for CASSFPDRDTEAFF.